Reported below is one T cell receptor (beta chain). The antigen remains undetermined. The entry originates in a study of graft-versus-host responses after intestinal transplantation. Repertoires were generated with immunoSEQ multiplex PCR, while TCRdb's copy carries only in-frame clones and drops some. Of some 100,000 clones in the sample, about 90% are singletons; the top ten hold about 0.062%. Germline values: CDR1 LNHDA, CDR2 SQIVND (reference sequence). V was cut by 5 bases and J by 6 bases, with 11 bases left in between. The CDR3 is 13 residues long. The rearrangement joins TRBV19 to TRBJ1-5; D is unclear. The origin of this receptor is a human donor who was the organ donor for an intestinal transplant. The sequencing here drew on unstimulated CD8+ T cells sorted from spleen or lymph node cells, taken before transplant. The CDR3 DNA is TGTGCCAGTAGTGACCAGGTCCCTCAGCCCCAGCATTTT. It translates to CASSDQVPQPQHF.